What follows are 2 T cell receptor beta chains derived from one specimen sequenced in a study of B cell selection in AIRE deficiency. The sorted conventional CD4 T cells were gated as CD4+CD127+. Clones were read by immunoSEQ multiplex PCR, and TCRdb kept only the in-frame ones, dropping some. In the table there are some 24,000 clones, roughly 96% of which are singletons. Material for sequencing was CD4+CD127+ conventional T cells sorted from PBMCs. Receptors originate from a human donor in good health.

The chain links TRBV9 to TRBJ2-5; the D gene could be TRBD1 or TRBD2 (5 bases each). The CDR3 is made up of 15 amino acids. Germline V gives CDR1 SGDLS, CDR2 YYNGEE. Trimming cost V 4 bases and J 1 base, with 14 bases left between them. The CDR3 bases are TGTGCCAGCAGCCCAGACCCGGGGACCCAAGAGACCCAGTACTTC. It yields the protein CASSPDPGTQETQYF.

This chain uses TRBV10-2 with TRBJ2-5; D is uncertain. V was trimmed by 7 bases and J by 7 bases, leaving 13 bases between them. CDR3 length equals 12 residues. The germline V gene has CDR1 WSHSY and CDR2 SAAADI. The CDR3 DNA is TGCGCCAGCACCGGCACCCCAGGGACCCAGTACTTC. This codes for CASTGTPGTQYF.